This TCR beta chain is drawn from a study of T cell changes during pregnancy in multiple sclerosis. Only in-frame clones appear in the TCRdb table, and some are missing; sequencing was by immunoSEQ multiplex PCR. The sample shows approximately 90,000 clones, 90% to 95% of them seen only once. This receptor was identified in a female donor in good health, enrolled as a control in a pregnancy study. Sequences were derived from peripheral blood, sampled after pregnancy.

CDR3 sequence: CASSLGGTSYEQYF. The CDR3 nucleotides read TGTGCCAGCAGCTTAGGGGGCACATCTTACGAGCAGTACTTC. This chain links TRBV7-8 with TRBJ2-7, with D perhaps matching TRBD1 (5 bases). The V end lost 1 base, the J end lost 4 bases, and 11 bases lay between the germline ends. This CDR3 has 14 residues. CDR1 is SGHVS, CDR2 FQNEAQ, per germline.